Presented here are 30 T cell receptor beta chains from one specimen sequenced in a study of T cell changes during pregnancy in multiple sclerosis. Some clones are missing from TCRdb's copy, which holds only in-frame ones; the method was immunoSEQ multiplex PCR. The table has under 20,000 clones, under 90% seen once. Here the sequenced sample was CD8+ T cells from peripheral blood mononuclear cells, taken after pregnancy. All receptors come from a female donor with multiple sclerosis, enrolled in a pregnancy study.

V is TRBV11-2 and J is TRBJ1-5; 7 nucleotides agree with TRBD1. V was clipped by 5 bases and J by 2 bases; unmatched bases: 0. CDR1 is SGHAT and CDR2 is FQNNGV in the germline V gene. This CDR3 has 13 residues. The CDR3 DNA is TGTGCCAGCAGCGGGACAGGCAATCAGCCCCAGCATTTT. It encodes CASSGTGNQPQHF.

This chain uses TRBV27 with TRBJ1-5; D remains ambiguous. The germline CDR1 and CDR2 sequences are MNHEY and SMNVEV (reference sequence). The V end was cut by 3 bases, the J end by 0 bases, with 3 bases between. This CDR3 spans 13 amino acids. CDR3: CASSFSSNQPQHF. CDR3 bases: TGTGCCAGCAGTTTCAGTAGCAATCAGCCCCAGCATTTT.

The J gene is TRBJ2-7, the V gene TRBV27, with D unclear. The germline CDR1 and CDR2 sequences are MNHEY and SMNVEV (reference sequence). This CDR3 comprises 14 residues. V lost 5 bases and J 1 base, leaving 12 bases between the germline ends. As DNA, the CDR3 is TGTGCCAGCAGTCCGTTCAGTGGTTCCTACGAGCAGTACTTC. Translated: CASSPFSGSYEQYF.

CDR3 region: CSVATGGGNSPLHF. The CDR3 DNA is TGCAGCGTTGCGACAGGGGGTGGTAATTCACCCCTCCACTTT. V is TRBV29-1 and J is TRBJ1-6; 9 bases line up with TRBD1. Germline V lookup: CDR1 SQVTM, CDR2 ANQGSEA. The CDR3 loop spans 14 amino acids. V dropped 4 bases and J dropped 6; count of bases not matched to a gene: 4.

The chain employs TRBV28 and TRBJ1-1; weak D call: TRBD1 (5 bases). The CDR3 covers 15 residues. CDR1 is MDHEN and CDR2 is SYDVKM in the germline V gene. V was cut by 5 bases and J by 0 bases, with 13 bases left in between. The CDR3 region is CASSKQDLMNTEAFF. In DNA form, the CDR3 reads TGTGCCAGCAGTAAACAGGACCTCATGAACACTGAAGCTTTCTTT.

The chain recombines TRBV4-1 with TRBJ1-2; 9 bases line up with TRBD1. CDR1 and CDR2 from the germline V gene are MGHRA and YSYEKL. The CDR3 length is 15 residues. Unmatched junction bases numbered 7, after V lost 3 bases and J lost 5 bases. The CDR3 is CASSQKQGALYGYTF. CDR3 nucleotide sequence: TGCGCCAGCAGCCAGAAACAGGGGGCGCTTTATGGCTACACCTTC.

This clone occurred once. The genes are TRBV7-2 and TRBJ2-7; the match to TRBD2 covers 7 bases. V was clipped by 5 bases and J by 3 bases; unmatched bases: 4. There are 13 residues in the CDR3. Germline CDR1 SGHTA, CDR2 FQGNSA. CDR3 DNA: TGTGCCAGCAGCACTAAGCGGGACTACGAGCAGTACTTC. Translated, it gives CASSTKRDYEQYF.

The V gene is TRBV6-5, the J gene TRBJ1-2; D is ambiguous. Germline V CDR1 and CDR2: MNHEY, SVGAGI. Between the trimmed V and J ends, which lost 6 bases and 0 bases, there was a span of 14 bases. The CDR3 is 15 residues long. CDR3 nucleotide sequence: TGTGCCAGCAGCCGCGACACGGAAGCTAACTATGGCTACACCTTC. Translation: CASSRDTEANYGYTF.

V and J are TRBV27 and TRBJ1-2; D ambiguous. This CDR3 region has 14 residues. CDR1 is MNHEY, CDR2 SMNVEV, per germline (reference sequence). V lost 6 bases and J 4 bases, leaving 15 bases between the germline ends. The CDR3 sequence: CASSPPRPGYGYTF. The CDR3, as DNA: TGTGCCAGCAGCCCACCAAGGCCGGGCTATGGCTACACCTTC.

The rearrangement joins TRBV7-9 to TRBJ1-3; D might be TRBD1 (6 bases). The CDR3 has 17 residues. In germline, CDR1 is SEHNR, CDR2 FQNEAQ (reference sequence). The V end was cut by 4 bases, the J end by 1 base, with 17 bases between. The DNA for the CDR3 is TGTGCCAGCAGCTACATAGACACAGGGTTATCTGGAAACACCATATATTTT. It is translated as CASSYIDTGLSGNTIYF. Variable domain in full (rest from reference TRBV7-9 and TRBJ1-3): DTGVSQNPRHKITKRGQNVTFRCDPISEHNRLYWYRQTLGQGPEFLTYFQNEAQLEKSRLLSDRFSAERPKGSFSTLEIQRTEQGDSAMYLCASSYIDTGLSGNTIYFGEGSWLTVV.

This clone is categorized as medium-sized. The chain carries TRBV27 and TRBJ1-5; a weak D match, TRBD1 (5 bases). This CDR3 region has 13 residues. V lost 10 bases to trimming and J lost 9 bases, with 19 bases between them. Germline assignment: CDR1 MNHEY and CDR2 SMNVEV (reference sequence). The CDR3 sequence: CATGGNGLRPQHF. The CDR3 coding sequence is TGTGCCACCGGGGGAAACGGTTTACGGCCCCAGCATTTT.

The chain employs TRBV27 and TRBJ2-1; unclear D gene. With 0 bases removed from V and 7 bases from J, the gap between germline ends came to 7 bases. CDR1 and CDR2 from the germline V gene are MNHEY and SMNVEV (reference sequence). CDR3 length: 13 amino acids. For the CDR3, the DNA is TGTGCCAGCAGTTTATCCCCTCGGAATGAGCAGTTCTTC. This codes for CASSLSPRNEQFF.

This clone was recorded once. The chain is built from TRBV28 and TRBJ2-7; 7 nucleotides align to TRBD1. V lost 3 bases to trimming and J lost 0 bases; unmatched junction nucleotides: 8. The CDR3 spans 16 residues. Germline lookup yields CDR1 MDHEN and CDR2 SYDVKM. CDR3 bases: TGTGCCAGCAGTTTGTGGGGCGACAGGGCCTCCTACGAGCAGTACTTC. Protein sequence: CASSLWGDRASYEQYF.

The V gene is TRBV27, the J gene TRBJ2-7; D unclear. Trimming stripped 3 bases from V and 4 bases from J, with 10 bases between. The CDR3 length is 13 residues. Germline CDR1 reads MNHEY; CDR2 reads SMNVEV (reference sequence). The CDR3 protein is CASSFGLLYEQYF. The CDR3 DNA reads TGTGCCAGCAGTTTTGGGCTGCTTTACGAGCAGTACTTC.

J is TRBJ2-7 and V is TRBV28; 8 nucleotides agree with TRBD1. Looked up from germline, CDR1 is MDHEN and CDR2 is SYDVKM. The CDR3 is 17 residues long. The V gene end was trimmed by 6 bases and the J gene end by 0 bases; junction bases not matched to a gene: 13. In nucleotides, the CDR3 is TGTGCCAGCAGACCCTACTCCGGGACAGGTGTCTCCTACGAGCAGTACTTC. Protein sequence: CASRPYSGTGVSYEQYF.

The chain is built from TRBV30 and TRBJ2-7; D remains unclear. There are 13 residues in the CDR3. Trimming cost V 5 bases and J 2 bases, with 13 bases left between them. Germline V gene lookup returns CDR1 GTSNPN and CDR2 SVGIG (reference sequence). The CDR3 nucleotides read TGTGCCTGGGGCTTGTCATCCCCCTACGAGCAGTACTTC. Protein sequence: CAWGLSSPYEQYF. Together with reference TRBV30 and TRBJ2-7, the CDR3 gives the full variable domain: SQTIHQWPATLVQPVGSPLSLECTVEGTSNPNLYWYRQAAGRGLQLLFYSVGIGQISSEVPQNLSASRPQDRQFILSSKKLLLSDSGFYLCAWGLSSPYEQYFGPGTRLTVT.

V gene TRBV9 combines with J gene TRBJ2-3, with a weak D call TRBD2 (6 bases). Germline CDR1 reads SGDLS; CDR2 reads YYNGEE. The V gene lost 3 bases and the J gene lost 6 bases, with 11 bases spanning the gap. CDR3 size: 13 residues. The CDR3 loop is CASSARGYDTQYF. CDR3 in DNA: TGTGCCAGCAGCGCCCGGGGGTATGATACGCAGTATTTT.

V and J are TRBV6-6 and TRBJ2-7; D remains ambiguous. The CDR3 runs 14 residues. With 2 bases removed from V and 3 bases from J, the gap between germline ends came to 11 bases. CDR1 MNHNY and CDR2 SVGAGI come from the germline V gene (reference sequence). CDR3 in amino acids: CASSYRMGDYEQYF. CDR3 sequence (DNA): TGTGCCAGCAGTTACCGCATGGGCGACTACGAGCAGTACTTC.

The CDR3 loop is CASNSGGDGNQPQHF. As DNA, the CDR3 is TGTGCCAGCAATAGCGGGGGTGATGGCAATCAGCCCCAGCATTTT. The V and J genes are TRBV28 and TRBJ1-5; perhaps TRBD1 as D (5 bases). In germline, CDR1 is MDHEN, CDR2 SYDVKM. V lost 7 bases, J lost 2 bases, and 15 bases lay in between. The CDR3 consists of 15 residues.

The V and J genes are TRBV2 and TRBJ2-3; TRBD1 agrees at 9 bases. The CDR3 consists of 16 residues. Germline CDR1 and CDR2: SNHLY and FYNNEI. J gave up 1 base and V 3 bases, and 5 bases lay outside the gene matches. For the CDR3, the DNA is TGTGCCAGCAGTGAGTGGACAGGGGTTGGCACAGATACGCAGTATTTT. Encoded protein: CASSEWTGVGTDTQYF.

This clone was seen a single time. CDR3: CASSRLAGGPTGELFF. CDR3 bases: TGTGCCAGCAGCCGACTAGCGGGAGGGCCTACCGGGGAGCTGTTTTTT. The chain uses TRBV5-4 and TRBJ2-2; TRBD2 aligns across 14 bases. The CDR3 has 16 amino acids. Losses at the gene ends were 4 bases for V and 5 bases for J; bases not matched to a gene: 4. Looked up from germline, CDR1 is SGHNT and CDR2 is YYREEE (reference sequence).

V and J are TRBV5-6 and TRBJ1-1; D is ambiguous. Germline V gene lookup returns CDR1 SGHDT and CDR2 YYEEEE. With 2 bases removed from V and 7 bases from J, the gap between germline ends came to 12 bases. The CDR3 has 13 amino acids. CDR3 sequence (DNA): TGTGCCAGCAGCTTTGGGCCACAAAGTGAAGCTTTCTTT. Its protein product is CASSFGPQSEAFF. The variable domain in full, with the rest retrieved from reference TRBV5-6 and TRBJ1-1, is DAGVTQSPTHLIKTRGQQVTLRCSPKSGHDTVSWYQQALGQGPQFIFQYYEEEERQRGNFPDRFSGHQFPNYSSELNVNALLLGDSALYLCASSFGPQSEAFFGQGTRLTVV.

The chain joins TRBV19 to TRBJ2-3; no firm D call. This CDR3 region has 13 residues. Germline V CDR1 and CDR2: LNHDA, SQIVND (reference sequence). Trimming removed 1 base from V and 6 bases from J, with 8 bases in between. CDR3 sequence (DNA): TGTGCCAGTAGTATAGTCCCGGAGGATACGCAGTATTTT. Its translation: CASSIVPEDTQYF.

This chain joins TRBV13 and TRBJ2-7; 7 nucleotides align to TRBD1. This CDR3 is built from 15 residues. Germline loops: CDR1 PRHDT, CDR2 FYEKMQ (reference sequence). V gave up 5 bases and J gave up 0 bases; unmatched junction bases: 7. CDR3 protein: CASSMGQSSSYEQYF. The CDR3 DNA sequence: TGTGCCAGCAGCATGGGACAGTCAAGCTCCTACGAGCAGTACTTC.

CDR3 region: CASSQSPQGRVRNTEAFF. The CDR3 DNA follows: TGCGCCAGCAGTCAATCCCCCCAGGGGAGGGTTAGGAACACTGAAGCTTTCTTT. The chain has TRBV23-1 and TRBJ1-1, with D perhaps matching TRBD1 (6 bases). TRBV23-1 is marked as an open reading frame, function uncertain. The CDR3 has 18 residues. Trimming cost V 0 bases and J 1 base, with 18 bases left between them.

The J gene is TRBJ2-1, the V gene TRBV28, with 12 bases that match TRBD2. V lost 5 bases, J lost 6 bases, and 11 bases stayed unmatched. Germline loops: CDR1 MDHEN, CDR2 SYDVKM. CDR3 length: 17 residues. In nucleotides, the CDR3 is TGTGCCAGCAGTATAAGGGCAACTAGCGGGAGGTCCAATGAGCAGTTCTTC. Amino acids: CASSIRATSGRSNEQFF. Supplemented by reference TRBV28 and TRBJ2-1, the full variable domain reads DVKVTQSSRYLVKRTGEKVFLECVQDMDHENMFWYRQDPGLGLRLIYFSYDVKMKEKGDIPEGYSVSREKKERFSLILESASTNQTSMYLCASSIRATSGRSNEQFFGPGTRLTVL.

The rearrangement links TRBV11-1 to TRBJ2-7; no definite D call. This CDR3 is built from 13 residues. Deletions cut 2 bases from V and 0 bases from J, with 5 bases between. Per the germline V gene, CDR1 is SGHAT and CDR2 is FQDESV (reference sequence). As DNA, the CDR3 is TGTGCCAGCAGCTTATACATCTCCTACGAGCAGTACTTC. Translating gives CASSLYISYEQYF.

In DNA, the CDR3 is TGTGCCAGCAGCTTAGCGGGAGCGGGTGAGCAGTTCTTC. This codes for CASSLAGAGEQFF. The chain recombines TRBV7-9 with TRBJ2-1; maybe TRBD2 (6 bases). The V gene's germline CDR1 is SEHNR and CDR2 FQNEAQ (reference sequence). The length of the CDR3 is 13 residues. V was cut by 0 bases and J by 9 bases, with 9 bases left in between. Together with reference TRBV7-9 and TRBJ2-1, the CDR3 gives the full variable domain: DTGVSQNPRHKITKRGQNVTFRCDPISEHNRLYWYRQTLGQGPEFLTYFQNEAQLEKSRLLSDRFSAERPKGSFSTLEIQRTEQGDSAMYLCASSLAGAGEQFFGPGTRLTVL.

The V and J genes are TRBV9 and TRBJ1-6; tentatively, D is TRBD1 (5 bases). Germline V gene data show CDR1 as SGDLS and CDR2 as YYNGEE. The V end was cut by 2 bases, the J end by 8 bases, with 11 bases between. The CDR3 loop spans 14 amino acids. The CDR3 bases are TGTGCCAGCAGCGTTTTAGGGGCGGATTCACCCCTCCACTTT. Encoded protein: CASSVLGADSPLHF.

The chain combines TRBV11-2 with TRBJ2-7, with TRBD2 matching 7 bases. After removal of 0 bases from V and 6 bases from J, the junction contained 11 bases not matched to a gene. From germline, CDR1 is SGHAT and CDR2 FQNNGV. This CDR3 is built from 16 residues. The CDR3 coding sequence is TGTGCCAGCAGCTTAGATCGGGGCGGGAGTTGGGTCGAGCAGTACTTC. This gives the protein CASSLDRGGSWVEQYF.